The rows below give T cell receptor beta chains drawn from one sample of a study of cytomegalovirus exposure and HLA in healthy donors. Profiling relied on immunoSEQ multiplex PCR, and the TCRdb table lists in-frame clones only, not all of them. The sample has 110,000 or so clones; approximately 86% are singletons. Sequencing input: PBMCs. The origin of the receptors is a woman aged 18-29 years in good health and CMV-seropositive. Each CDR3 is given with its conserved first and last residue. A D gene is named only where the DNA matches it firmly. Size is omitted from some rows. Given values are once, few, many or a class for expanded clones.

TRBJ2-2,-,-,TRBV5-6,CASSLGGLTNTGELFF,TGTGCCAGCAGCCTAGGGGGACTAACTAACACCGGGGAGCTGTTTTTT
TRBJ1-4,-,-,TRBV7-9,CASSLRVPFNEKLFF,TGTGCCAGCAGCTTACGGGTTCCGTTTAATGAAAAACTGTTTTTT
TRBJ1-4,-,-,TRBV7-9,CASSLNSVNEKLFF,TGTGCCAGCAGCTTAAATAGTGTAAATGAAAAACTGTTTTTT
TRBJ1-5,TRBD1,-,TRBV7-2,CASSLGGQGQPQHF,TGTGCCAGCAGCTTAGGGGGACAGGGACAGCCCCAGCATTTT
TRBJ2-5,-,once,TRBV5-4,CASSFGGRGEETQYF,TGTGCCAGCAGCTTCGGGGGGCGCGGAGAAGAGACCCAGTACTTC
TRBJ1-4,-,-,TRBV4-1,CASRPAPGGDNEKLFF,TGCGCCAGCAGGCCGGCTCCCGGGGGAGATAATGAAAAACTGTTTTTT
TRBJ1-2,-,-,TRBV10-3,CAMGAGVDGYTF,TGTGCCATGGGCGCGGGAGTTGATGGCTACACCTTC
TRBJ2-2,-,-,TRBV5-1,CASSLDTSGSNTGELFF,TGCGCCAGCAGCTTGGACACCTCGGGTTCGAACACCGGGGAGCTGTTTTTT
TRBJ2-5,TRBD2,-,TRBV5-6,CASSYMTSGQETQYF,TGTGCCAGCAGCTATATGACTAGCGGGCAAGAGACCCAGTACTTC
TRBJ2-7,TRBD2,-,TRBV15,CATSGSGGSYEQYF,TGTGCCACCAGCGGTAGCGGGGGGTCCTACGAGCAGTACTTC
TRBJ1-1,TRBD1,-,TRBV5-8,CASSLEGQGTEAFF,TGTGCCAGCAGCTTGGAAGGACAGGGAACTGAAGCTTTCTTT
TRBJ2-7,-,few,TRBV14,CASSQDRGYEQYF,TGTGCCAGCAGCCAAGATCGGGGCTACGAGCAGTACTTC
TRBJ2-5,TRBD2,-,TRBV4-1,CASSQGGAGFLGETQYF,TGCGCCAGCAGCCAAGGTGGAGCGGGGTTTCTAGGGGAGACCCAGTACTTC
TRBJ2-5,-,once,TRBV19,CASSQGETQYF,TGTGCCAGTAGTCAGGGAGAGACCCAGTACTTC
TRBJ1-1,-,-,TRBV27,CASSYQGRTEAFF,TGTGCCAGCAGTTACCAGGGAAGGACTGAAGCTTTCTTT
TRBJ2-3,TRBD2,-,TRBV6-5,CASSLTSGAGADTQYF,TGTGCCAGCAGTTTGACTAGCGGGGCCGGCGCAGATACGCAGTATTTT